What follows are 27 T cell receptor beta chains derived from one specimen sequenced in a study of T cell responses to AZD1222 COVID-19 vaccine. Method: immunoSEQ multiplex PCR; TCRdb's copy keeps in-frame clones and lacks some. The data contain approximately 120,000 clones, roughly 90% of them singletons. The sample consisted of peripheral blood, taken on day 0 of AZD1222 vaccination. Source of these receptors: an adult in good health.

This clone has only one observation. V and J are TRBV18 and TRBJ2-7; D uncertain. The CDR3 extends over 15 amino acids. Trimming stripped 0 bases from V and 6 bases from J, with 15 bases between. Per the germline V gene, CDR1 is KGHSH and CDR2 is LQKENI. The CDR3 nucleotides read TGTGCCAGCTCACCACCGTTCTATAGAGGAAGCGAGCAGTACTTC. As protein: CASSPPFYRGSEQYF.

V and J are TRBV3-1 (or the pseudogene TRBV3-2) and TRBJ2-4; D unclear. CDR3 length equals 15 residues. Germline loops: CDR1 LGHDT, CDR2 YNNKEL (reference sequence). Trimming shortened V by 1 base and J by 0 bases, and 7 bases separated the two germline ends. Written as DNA, the CDR3 is TGTGCCAGCAGCCAAGGGTCAGTAGCCAAAAACATTCAGTACTTC. It codes for CASSQGSVAKNIQYF.

The J gene is TRBJ2-1, the V gene TRBV5-1, with 10 bases fitting TRBD2. Germline loops: CDR1 SGHRS, CDR2 YFSETQ. The CDR3 covers 14 residues. V lost 0 bases, J lost 6 bases, and 0 bases stayed unmatched. CDR3: CASSLGLAGNEQFF. The CDR3 nucleotides read TGCGCCAGCAGCTTGGGACTAGCGGGCAATGAGCAGTTCTTC.

The CDR3 DNA is TGTGCCTGGAGTGTAAATGGACGAAACACCATATATTTT. It specifies CAWSVNGRNTIYF. The V and J genes are TRBV30 and TRBJ1-3; no clear D gene. Trimming shortened V by 0 bases and J by 5 bases, and 8 bases separated the two germline ends. The CDR3 is made up of 13 amino acids. From germline, CDR1 is GTSNPN and CDR2 SVGIG (reference sequence).

The chain carries TRBV5-4 and TRBJ2-3; the D gene is possibly TRBD1 (5 bases). Germline CDR1 is SGHNT and CDR2 is YYREEE (reference sequence). The CDR3 loop spans 15 amino acids. Between the trimmed V and J ends, which lost 4 bases and 4 bases, there was a span of 16 bases. The DNA for the CDR3 is TGTGCCAGCAGCCACCCAGACAGACTGGCAGATACGCAGTATTTT. Translation: CASSHPDRLADTQYF.

The rearrangement links TRBV30 to TRBJ2-7, with D hard to call. The germline V gene has CDR1 GTSNPN and CDR2 SVGIG (reference sequence). V lost 2 bases and J 1 base, leaving 9 bases between the germline ends. The CDR3 loop spans 13 amino acids. CDR3 coding DNA: TGTGCCTGGAGTCTGGAGCTTTCCTACGAGCAGTACTTC. It codes for CAWSLELSYEQYF.

This clone was counted only a few times. The rearrangement uses TRBV4-2 and TRBJ1-5, with D unclear. CDR1 and CDR2 from the germline V gene are LGHNA and YNFKEQ. Trimming left V 0 bases short and J 0 bases short, with 0 bases between. This CDR3 comprises 13 residues. In DNA form, the CDR3 reads TGTGCCAGCAGCCAAGATAGCAATCAGCCCCAGCATTTT. It codes for CASSQDSNQPQHF.

This clone occurred once. Sequence at one end of the junction differs from germline and may be a read error. The chain carries TRBV9 and TRBJ1-1; D uncertain. Germline assignment: CDR1 SGDLS and CDR2 YYNGEE. CDR3 length equals 12 residues. CDR3 bases: TGTGCCAGCAGCGTAAAAGACACTGAAACTTTCTTT. The encoded protein is CASSVKDTETFF. Together with reference TRBV9 and TRBJ1-1, the CDR3 gives the full variable domain: DSGVTQTPKHLITATGQRVTLRCSPRSGDLSVYWYQQSLDQGLQFLIQYYNGEERAKGNILERFSAQQFPDLHSELNLSSLELGDSALYFCASSVKDTETFFGQGTRLTVV.

J is TRBJ2-6 and V is TRBV6-5, with D perhaps assigned TRBD1 or TRBD2 (5 bases each). V was pared by 2 bases and J by 1 base, with 9 bases between. The V gene's germline CDR1 is MNHEY and CDR2 SVGAGI. This CDR3 has 16 residues. The CDR3 here is CASSYGTTSGANVLTF. In DNA, the CDR3 is TGTGCCAGCAGTTACGGGACGACGTCTGGGGCCAACGTCCTGACTTTC.

The chain couples TRBV6-5 to TRBJ2-7, with a tentative D call TRBD2 (5 bases). The CDR3 has 12 amino acids. Germline CDR1 is MNHEY and CDR2 is SVGAGI. V lost 8 bases to trimming and J lost 5 bases, with 13 bases between them. CDR3 in DNA: TGTGCCAGCCGGTCCGACTACGACGAGCAGTACTTC. Translation gives CASRSDYDEQYF.

V usage is TRBV15 and J usage is TRBJ2-3; TRBD2 aligns across 13 bases. V lost 7 bases to trimming and J lost 5 bases; unmatched junction nucleotides: 3. Per germline, CDR1 LNHNV and CDR2 YYDKDF (reference sequence). The CDR3 has 14 residues. The CDR3 is CATKLAGGQDTQYF. In DNA form, the CDR3 reads TGTGCCACCAAACTAGCGGGAGGGCAAGATACGCAGTATTTT. The full variable domain, with the rest looked up from reference TRBV15 and TRBJ2-3, is DAMVIQNPRYQVTQFGKPVTLSCSQTLNHNVMYWYQQKSSQAPKLLFHYYDKDFNNEADTPDNFQSRRPNTSFCFLDIRSPGLGDTAMYLCATKLAGGQDTQYFGPGTRLTVL.

V usage is TRBV20-1 and J usage is TRBJ1-2, with a weak D call TRBD1 (6 bases). Trimming stripped 6 bases from V and 6 bases from J, with 11 bases between. This CDR3 contains 11 residues. The germline V gene encodes CDR1 DFQATT and CDR2 SNEGSKA (reference sequence). CDR3 protein: CSATQGDGYTF. The CDR3 bases are TGCAGTGCCACACAGGGTGATGGCTACACCTTC.

The V call is TRBV7-2, the J call TRBJ2-3, with 8 nucleotides matching TRBD1. The J segment lost 10 bases and the V segment lost 5 bases, leaving 8 bases of the junction unmatched. Germline-derived CDR1 and CDR2 are SGHTA and FQGNSA. This CDR3 region has 13 residues. In DNA, the CDR3 is TGTGCCAGCAGCCCGATTGACAGGGGTGCGCAGTATTTT. Its protein product is CASSPIDRGAQYF.

The chain links TRBV27 to TRBJ2-1; no reliable D call. Per the germline V gene, CDR1 is MNHEY and CDR2 is SMNVEV (reference sequence). The CDR3 is made up of 15 amino acids. The germline V and J ends were trimmed by 4 bases and 7 bases, with 17 bases remaining between them. This chain's CDR3 is CASSYGPNGSNEQFF. Here the CDR3 DNA reads TGTGCCAGCAGTTATGGGCCCAATGGTTCAAATGAGCAGTTCTTC.

Note on this clone: Germline is not matched at one junction end, which may reflect a read error. This chain connects TRBV27 to TRBJ1-2; no definite D call. The CDR3 totals 14 residues. Germline V gene lookup returns CDR1 MNHEY and CDR2 SMNVEV (reference sequence). The CDR3 DNA reads TGTGCCAGCAGTTACGCCACAGCGCCGGGTGGCCACACCTTC. As protein: CASSYATAPGGHTF.

This chain connects TRBV10-3 to TRBJ2-7, with D perhaps TRBD1 or TRBD2 (5 bases each). The CDR3 spans 14 residues. The germline V gene has CDR1 ENHRY and CDR2 SYGVKD. Deletions cut 2 bases from V and 0 bases from J, with 8 bases between. CDR3 DNA sequence: TGTGCCATCAGTGAGGGGGACCTCTCCTACGAGCAGTACTTC. Protein sequence: CAISEGDLSYEQYF.

This clone occurred once. This rearrangement joins TRBV9 to TRBJ1-2, with TRBD1 identical over 11 bases. V lost 3 bases to trimming and J lost 4 bases; unmatched junction nucleotides: 5. Per the germline V gene, CDR1 is SGDLS and CDR2 is YYNGEE. CDR3 length: 15 residues. For the CDR3, the DNA is TGTGCCAGCAGCGCAGGGACAGGGGGTAGCTATGGCTACACCTTC. Protein sequence: CASSAGTGGSYGYTF.

CDR3 protein: CASSLEGEGEQYF. The CDR3 region has the DNA TGCGCCAGCAGCTTGGAGGGCGAGGGAGAGCAGTACTTC. V gene TRBV5-1 combines with J gene TRBJ2-7, with D possibly TRBD2 on 5 matching bases. The CDR3 has 13 amino acids. Germline values: CDR1 SGHRS, CDR2 YFSETQ. The V end lost 0 bases, the J end lost 7 bases, and 11 bases lay between the germline ends.

The CDR3 DNA reads TGTGCCAGTACCGACAGGGGGCTGGGGAACACTGAAGCTTTCTTT. It specifies CASTDRGLGNTEAFF. The chain has TRBV19 and TRBJ1-1, with 10 bases aligning to TRBD1. This CDR3 is 15 amino acids long. With 7 bases clipped from V and 1 base from J, the junction kept 6 bases outside the gene matches. Germline lookup yields CDR1 LNHDA and CDR2 SQIVND (reference sequence).

This chain connects TRBV28 to TRBJ2-7, with 8 bases lining up with TRBD1. The V and J ends lost 5 bases and 6 bases, in that order; junction bases with no gene match: 6. The CDR3 has 13 residues. CDR1 and CDR2 (germline): MDHEN, SYDVKM. CDR3 coding DNA: TGTGCCAGCAGTCCTTCCGACAGGGGCGAGCAGTACTTC. It translates to CASSPSDRGEQYF.

The chain carries TRBV11-2 and TRBJ2-6, with no clear D. CDR1 SGHAT and CDR2 FQNNGV come from the germline V gene. The CDR3 contains 14 residues. The V end lost 2 bases, the J end lost 5 bases, and 7 bases lay between the germline ends. The CDR3, as DNA: TGTGCCAGCAGCTTAAGGAGTAGGGCCAACGTCCTGACTTTC. Its translation is CASSLRSRANVLTF.

The rearrangement joins TRBV6-5 to TRBJ1-5; possibly TRBD1 for D (5 bases). Trimming cost V 7 bases and J 6 bases, with 13 bases left between them. The CDR3 consists of 13 residues. CDR1 is MNHEY, CDR2 SVGAGI, per germline. CDR3 nucleotides: TGTGCCAGCAATAGACAGCACAGTCAGCCCCAGCATTTT. Protein product: CASNRQHSQPQHF.

This chain connects TRBV7-9 to TRBJ1-2; D may be TRBD1 (5 bases). Germline CDR1 SEHNR, CDR2 FQNEAQ (reference sequence). The CDR3 is made up of 13 amino acids. Trimming shortened V by 4 bases and J by 10 bases, and 16 bases separated the two germline ends. DNA of the CDR3: TGTGCCAGCAGCTCTAGTGGGACGCATGACTACACCTTC. Protein sequence: CASSSSGTHDYTF.

This rearrangement joins TRBV30 to TRBJ1-5; TRBD1 matches 9 bases. Germline-derived CDR1 and CDR2 are GTSNPN and SVGIG (reference sequence). V shed 3 bases and J 5 bases; nucleotides not matched to a gene: 5. The CDR3 totals 14 residues. For the CDR3, the DNA is TGTGCCTGGAGCGAGGACAGGGGTTATCAGCCCCAGCATTTT. Translated, it gives CAWSEDRGYQPQHF.

V is TRBV11-2 and J is TRBJ2-7, with D possibly being TRBD1 or TRBD2 (5 bases each). There are 12 residues in the CDR3. The germline CDR1 and CDR2 sequences are SGHAT and FQNNGV. Between the trimmed V and J ends, which lost 1 base and 9 bases, there was a span of 10 bases. CDR3 region: CASSLGGQGQYF. In DNA form, the CDR3 reads TGTGCCAGCAGCTTAGGAGGGCAGGGGCAGTACTTC.

The CDR3 DNA is TGTGCCAGCAGCCAAGATCCAGATAATCTGGGGGGAAACACCATATATTTT. Encoded protein: CASSQDPDNLGGNTIYF. The chain carries TRBV4-2 and TRBJ1-3; D ambiguous. The CDR3 covers 17 residues. V was pared by 0 bases and J by 4 bases, with 16 bases between. Per the germline V gene, CDR1 is LGHNA and CDR2 is YNFKEQ.

The chain employs TRBV6-5 and TRBJ1-5; possible D gene TRBD1, 5 bases. There are 13 residues in the CDR3. CDR1 is MNHEY, CDR2 SVGAGI, per germline. Trimming cost V 6 bases and J 5 bases, with 11 bases left between them. Written as DNA, the CDR3 is TGTGCCAGCAGCTTAGACAGAGATCAGCCCCAGCATTTT. Its protein is CASSLDRDQPQHF.